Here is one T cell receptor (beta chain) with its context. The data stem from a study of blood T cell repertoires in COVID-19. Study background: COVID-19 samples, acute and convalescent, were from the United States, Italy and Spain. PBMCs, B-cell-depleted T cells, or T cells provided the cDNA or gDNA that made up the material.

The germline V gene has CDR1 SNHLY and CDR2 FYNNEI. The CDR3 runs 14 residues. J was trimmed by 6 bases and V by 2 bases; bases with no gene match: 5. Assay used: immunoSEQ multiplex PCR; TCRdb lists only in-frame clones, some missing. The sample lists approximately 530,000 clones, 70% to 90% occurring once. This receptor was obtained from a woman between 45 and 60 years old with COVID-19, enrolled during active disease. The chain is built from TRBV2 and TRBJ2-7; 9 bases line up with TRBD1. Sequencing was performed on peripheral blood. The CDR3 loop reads CASSEMGQGTEQYF. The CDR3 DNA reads TGTGCCAGCAGTGAAATGGGACAGGGTACCGAGCAGTACTTC.